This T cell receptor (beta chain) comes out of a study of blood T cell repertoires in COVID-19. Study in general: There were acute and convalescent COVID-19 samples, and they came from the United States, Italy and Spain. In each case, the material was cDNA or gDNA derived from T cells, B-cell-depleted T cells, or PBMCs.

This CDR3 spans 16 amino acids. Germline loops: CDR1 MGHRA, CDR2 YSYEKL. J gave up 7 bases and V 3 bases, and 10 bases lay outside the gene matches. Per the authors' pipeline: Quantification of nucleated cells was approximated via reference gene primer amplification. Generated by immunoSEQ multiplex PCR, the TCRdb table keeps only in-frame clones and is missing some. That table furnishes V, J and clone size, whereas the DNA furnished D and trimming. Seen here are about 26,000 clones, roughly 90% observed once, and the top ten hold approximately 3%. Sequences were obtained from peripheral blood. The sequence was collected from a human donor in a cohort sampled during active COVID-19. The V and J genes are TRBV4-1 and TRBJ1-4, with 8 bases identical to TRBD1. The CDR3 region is CASSQESTGVAEKLFF. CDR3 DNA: TGCGCCAGCAGCCAGGAATCGACAGGGGTAGCTGAAAAACTGTTTTTT.